These T cell receptor beta chains were read from a single sample in a study of response to subunit inactivated influenza vaccine. In TCRdb, the RT-PCR reads were re-called with MiXCR into one record per CDR3 protein. The table has about 300,000 distinct CDR3 sequences, roughly a fifth seen once; the top ten hold 9.5% to 13%. The sequenced sample was PBMCs from blood, obtained about 20 months after vaccination. The receptors were sampled from a man aged 50 to 69 who received an inactivated influenza vaccine. Both conserved end residues are part of each CDR3. D genes are given only for firm matches. Where a row states a size, it is once, few, many or the class of an expanded clone; other rows omit it.

CDR3 protein	CDR3 DNA	CDR3 length	clone size	D gene	V gene	J gene
CASRDRPLEKLFF	TGCGCCAGCAGAGACAGACCCCTTGAAAAACTGTTTTTT	13	NA	NA	TRBV10-1	TRBJ1-4
CASSYLFEDTEAFF	TGTGCCAGCAGTTACCTATTCGAAGACACTGAAGCTTTCTTT	14	NA	NA	TRBV6-5	TRBJ1-1
CASSSQTSGRAGDYNEQFF	TGTGCCAGCAGCTCTCAAACTAGCGGGAGGGCAGGGGACTACAATGAGCAGTTCTTC	19	NA	TRBD2	TRBV11-1	TRBJ2-1
CASTTGTSGSDEQFF	TGTGCCAGCACTACCGGGACTAGCGGGAGTGATGAGCAGTTCTTC	15	few	TRBD2	TRBV6-2/TRBV6-3	TRBJ2-1
CSAGGNTEAFF	TGCAGTGCCGGGGGGAACACTGAAGCTTTCTTT	11	NA	NA	TRBV20-1	TRBJ1-1
CASSLQGAGGQPQHF	TGTGCCAGCAGCTTACAGGGGGCAGGGGGTCAGCCCCAGCATTTT	15	NA	TRBD1	TRBV7-2	TRBJ1-5
CSASYAEKNSPLHF	TGCAGTGCTAGTTATGCGGAAAAAAATTCACCCCTCCACTTT	14	NA	NA	TRBV20-1	TRBJ1-6
CSARGALNTEAFF	TGCAGTGCTAGAGGGGCCCTGAACACTGAAGCTTTCTTT	13	NA	NA	TRBV20-1	TRBJ1-1
CSVKKGQNSYNEQFF	TGCAGCGTTAAAAAGGGGCAGAACTCCTACAATGAGCAGTTCTTC	15	few	NA	TRBV29-1	TRBJ2-1
CASSHGEWNYNEQFF	TGCGCCAGCAGCCATGGGGAGTGGAATTACAATGAGCAGTTCTTC	15	once	NA	TRBV5-1	TRBJ2-1
CASSTTGLNTEAFF	TGTGCCAGCAGCACCACAGGGTTGAACACTGAAGCTTTCTTT	14	few	NA	TRBV5-6	TRBJ1-1
CSVARTGSSYEQYF	TGCAGCGTCGCCCGGACAGGGAGCTCCTACGAGCAGTACTTC	14	NA	TRBD1	TRBV29-1	TRBJ2-7
CASSQNPGQVNGEQYF	TGCGCCAGCAGCCAAAACCCGGGACAGGTAAATGGTGAGCAGTACTTC	16	few	TRBD1	TRBV4-1	TRBJ2-7
CASSPYRVNYGYTF	TGTGCCAGCAGCCCCTATCGAGTAAACTATGGCTACACCTTC	14	NA	NA	TRBV5-6	TRBJ1-2
CASSHLGGATDTQYF	TGTGCCAGCAGCCATTTAGGGGGGGCCACAGATACGCAGTATTTT	15	NA	NA	TRBV14	TRBJ2-3
CAISHVGANTGELFF	TGTGCCATCAGTCATGTAGGGGCGAACACCGGGGAGCTGTTTTTT	15	NA	NA	TRBV10-3	TRBJ2-2